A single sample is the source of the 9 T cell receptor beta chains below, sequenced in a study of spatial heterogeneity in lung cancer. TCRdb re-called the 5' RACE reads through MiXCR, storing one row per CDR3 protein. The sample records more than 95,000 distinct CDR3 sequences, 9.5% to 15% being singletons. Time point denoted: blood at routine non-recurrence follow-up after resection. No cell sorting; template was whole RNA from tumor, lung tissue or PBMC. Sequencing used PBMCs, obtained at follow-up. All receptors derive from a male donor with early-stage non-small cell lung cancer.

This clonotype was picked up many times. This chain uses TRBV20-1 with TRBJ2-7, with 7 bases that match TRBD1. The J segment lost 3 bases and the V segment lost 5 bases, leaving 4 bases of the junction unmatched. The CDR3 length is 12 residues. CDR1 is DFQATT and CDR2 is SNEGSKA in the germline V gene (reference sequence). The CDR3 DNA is TGCAGTGCTTCGGGACAGTTCTACGAGCAGTACTTC. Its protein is CSASGQFYEQYF.

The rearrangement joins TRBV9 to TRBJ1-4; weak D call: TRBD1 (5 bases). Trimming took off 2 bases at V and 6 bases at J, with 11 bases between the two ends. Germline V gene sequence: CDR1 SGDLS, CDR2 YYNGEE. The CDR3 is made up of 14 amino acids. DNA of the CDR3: TGTGCCAGCAGCGTGGATTGGGGGGATGAAAAACTGTTTTTT. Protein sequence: CASSVDWGDEKLFF.

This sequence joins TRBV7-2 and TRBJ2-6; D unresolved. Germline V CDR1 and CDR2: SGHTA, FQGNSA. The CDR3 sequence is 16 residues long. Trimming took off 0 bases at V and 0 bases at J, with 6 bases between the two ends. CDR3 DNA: TGTGCCAGCAGCTTAGCTTGGAGCTCTGGGGCCAACGTCCTGACTTTC. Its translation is CASSLAWSSGANVLTF.

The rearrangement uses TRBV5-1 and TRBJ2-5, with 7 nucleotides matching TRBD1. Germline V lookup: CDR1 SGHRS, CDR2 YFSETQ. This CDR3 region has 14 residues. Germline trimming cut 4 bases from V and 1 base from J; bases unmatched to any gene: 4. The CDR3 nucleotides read TGCGCCAGCAGCAATGGGGACAGCCAAGAGACCCAGTACTTC. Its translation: CASSNGDSQETQYF.

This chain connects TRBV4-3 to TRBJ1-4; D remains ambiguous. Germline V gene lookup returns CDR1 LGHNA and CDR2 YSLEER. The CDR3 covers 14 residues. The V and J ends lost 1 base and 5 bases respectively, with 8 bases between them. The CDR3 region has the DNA TGCGCCAGCAGCCAAGGTTGGGAGAATGAAAAACTGTTTTTT. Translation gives CASSQGWENEKLFF.

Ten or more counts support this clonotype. The CDR3 loop reads CASSLTGGLGEQYF. The DNA for the CDR3 is TGTGCCAGCTCACTGACAGGGGGATTGGGTGAGCAGTACTTC. The rearrangement links TRBV18 to TRBJ2-7; 9 nucleotides align to TRBD1. V lost 4 bases to trimming and J lost 7 bases; unmatched junction nucleotides: 8. The CDR3 is made up of 14 amino acids. The germline gives CDR1 KGHSH, CDR2 LQKENI. Full variable domain (outside the CDR3, taken from reference TRBV18 and TRBJ2-7): NAGVMQNPRHLVRRRGQEARLRCSPMKGHSHVYWYRQLPEEGLKFMVYLQKENIIDESGMPKERFSAEFPKEGPSILRIQQVVRGDSAAYFCASSLTGGLGEQYFGPGTRLTVT.

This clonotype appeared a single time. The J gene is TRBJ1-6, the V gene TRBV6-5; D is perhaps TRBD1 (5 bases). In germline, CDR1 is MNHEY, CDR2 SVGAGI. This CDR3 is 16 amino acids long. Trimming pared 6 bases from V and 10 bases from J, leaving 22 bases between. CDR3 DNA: TGTGCCAGCAGCCGAGGGGAGGCAGGGTCAGGGTCACCCCTCCACTTT. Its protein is CASSRGEAGSGSPLHF.

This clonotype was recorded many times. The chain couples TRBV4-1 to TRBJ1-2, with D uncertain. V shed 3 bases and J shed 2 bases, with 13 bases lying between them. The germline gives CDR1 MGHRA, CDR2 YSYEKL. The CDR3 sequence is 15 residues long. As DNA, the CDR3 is TGCGCCAGCAGCCATGTTGCTGCGGCCAACTATGGCTACACCTTC. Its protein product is CASSHVAAANYGYTF.

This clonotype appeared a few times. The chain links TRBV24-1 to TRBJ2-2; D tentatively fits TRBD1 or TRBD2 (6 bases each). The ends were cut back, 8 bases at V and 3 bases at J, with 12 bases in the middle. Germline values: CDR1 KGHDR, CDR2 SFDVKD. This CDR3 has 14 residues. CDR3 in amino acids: CATKRGTDTGELFF. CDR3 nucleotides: TGTGCCACCAAAAGGGGGACTGACACCGGGGAGCTGTTTTTT.